The 17 T cell receptor beta chains reported below all come from one sample, sequenced in a study of blood T cell repertoires in COVID-19. Assay: immunoSEQ multiplex PCR; the TCRdb copy retains only in-frame clones and omits some. The sample lists about 120,000 clones, roughly nine tenths occurring once. Sequences were obtained from peripheral blood. The source of these receptors is a man aged 70-80 years with active or convalescent COVID-19.

The chain joins TRBV6-5 to TRBJ1-6, with D perhaps TRBD1 (6 bases). Trimming stripped 4 bases from V and 9 bases from J, with 16 bases between. The CDR3 runs to 15 residues. CDR1 and CDR2 from the germline V gene are MNHEY and SVGAGI. The CDR3 DNA follows: TGTGCCAGCAGTTCCTCGGACAGCGGTACTTCACCCCTCCACTTT. It specifies CASSSSDSGTSPLHF.

This clone was detected only once. The rearrangement uses TRBV5-1 and TRBJ2-2; the match to TRBD2 covers 14 bases. The CDR3 length is 18 residues. Germline-derived CDR1 and CDR2 are SGHRS and YFSETQ. V shed 2 bases and J 5 bases; nucleotides not matched to a gene: 8. The CDR3 DNA sequence: TGCGCCAGCAGCTTAGGGACTAGCGGGAGTCCTCCTACCGGGGAGCTGTTTTTT. Encoded protein: CASSLGTSGSPPTGELFF.

The chain carries TRBV28 and TRBJ1-2; no clear D. The ends were cut back, 3 bases at V and 4 bases at J, with 12 bases in the middle. The germline V gene has CDR1 MDHEN and CDR2 SYDVKM. The CDR3 runs 14 residues. CDR3 in DNA: TGTGCCAGCAGTTTCATGGGAGGGAGCTATGGCTACACCTTC. It is translated as CASSFMGGSYGYTF.

The V gene is TRBV28, the J gene TRBJ2-3; the match to TRBD1 covers 9 bases. Germline V gives CDR1 MDHEN, CDR2 SYDVKM. The trim removed 7 bases at V and 8 bases at J, leaving 10 bases unmatched. This CDR3 is built from 14 residues. The CDR3 DNA follows: TGTGCCAGCAACCCCGGACAGGGGTTTGGTACGCAGTATTTT. It codes for CASNPGQGFGTQYF.

This clone was counted once. The chain recombines TRBV19 with TRBJ1-6; weak D call: TRBD1 (6 bases). Trimming shortened V by 9 bases and J by 3 bases, and 15 bases separated the two germline ends. Germline-derived CDR1 and CDR2 are LNHDA and SQIVND (reference sequence). This CDR3 is 15 amino acids long. CDR3 sequence: CASLARGLYNSPLHF. CDR3 coding DNA: TGTGCCAGCCTTGCCAGGGGTCTCTATAATTCACCCCTCCACTTT.

Only one count was recorded for this clone. CDR3 protein: CATSRVQGGPGADTQYF. The CDR3 nucleotides read TGTGCCACCAGCAGAGTCCAGGGGGGTCCAGGCGCAGATACGCAGTATTTT. This chain uses TRBV15 with TRBJ2-3, with D maybe TRBD1 (7 bases). Trimming pared 1 base from V and 4 bases from J, leaving 18 bases between. This CDR3 contains 17 residues. In germline, CDR1 is LNHNV, CDR2 YYDKDF (reference sequence).

The gene calls are TRBV7-9 and TRBJ1-4, with 9 bases that match TRBD1. The germline V gene encodes CDR1 SEHNR and CDR2 FQNEAQ (reference sequence). The CDR3 extends over 15 amino acids. V lost 1 base and J lost 4; bases outside the gene matches: 1. The CDR3 DNA reads as TGTGCCAGCAGCTTAGGGGACAGGGATAATGAAAAACTGTTTTTT. It specifies CASSLGDRDNEKLFF.

This clone has a handful of counts. V gene TRBV5-6 combines with J gene TRBJ1-3, with D maybe TRBD1 (6 bases). The CDR3 spans 14 residues. The germline CDR1 and CDR2 sequences are SGHDT and YYEEEE. V was pared by 1 base and J by 3 bases, with 8 bases between. The CDR3 spells CASSLWTVGNTIYF. The CDR3 region has the DNA TGTGCCAGCAGCTTGTGGACAGTTGGAAACACCATATATTTT.

The V call is TRBV2, the J call TRBJ2-5; 8 positions agree with TRBD2. Germline lookup yields CDR1 SNHLY and CDR2 FYNNEI. This CDR3 spans 16 amino acids. Trimming at V came to 5 bases and at J to 5 bases, leaving 13 bases not matched to a gene. The CDR3 nucleotides are TGTGCCAGCAGTTTCCGTGGGCTAGCGGGTCGTGAGACCCAGTACTTC. Translation gives CASSFRGLAGRETQYF.

This chain uses TRBV7-8 with TRBJ1-6, with TRBD1 matching over 11 bases. V shed 5 bases, J shed 0 bases, and the junction held 6 bases outside the gene matches. The germline V gene has CDR1 SGHVS and CDR2 FQNEAQ. This CDR3 region has 18 residues. CDR3 nucleotides: TGTGCCAGCAGCGCAGGGACAGGGGGAAGCTCCTATAATTCACCCCTCCACTTT. The encoded protein is CASSAGTGGSSYNSPLHF.

The chain couples TRBV19 to TRBJ2-7; the match to TRBD1 covers 8 bases. V shed 5 bases, J shed 4 bases, and the junction held 4 bases outside the gene matches. Germline CDR1 reads LNHDA; CDR2 reads SQIVND (reference sequence). This CDR3 region has 13 residues. The CDR3 sequence is CASSLQGVYEQYF. The CDR3 DNA sequence: TGTGCCAGTAGTCTACAGGGGGTATACGAGCAGTACTTC.

The V gene is TRBV11-2, the J gene TRBJ2-1; 8 bases agree with TRBD1. With 8 bases clipped from V and 6 bases from J, the junction kept 6 bases outside the gene matches. The CDR3 spans 13 residues. From germline, CDR1 is SGHAT and CDR2 FQNNGV. The CDR3, as DNA: TGTGCCAGCGCCCCGGACAGGGTCAATGAGCAGTTCTTC. Its translation: CASAPDRVNEQFF.

CDR3 loop: CASRVSGTAISGNTIYF. DNA of the CDR3: TGTGCCAGTAGGGTATCCGGGACAGCCATCTCTGGAAACACCATATATTTT. The chain links TRBV19 to TRBJ1-3, with 7 nucleotides matching TRBD1. The CDR3 has 17 residues. The ends lost 6 bases at V and 0 bases at J; junction bases unmatched: 11. Per the germline V gene, CDR1 is LNHDA and CDR2 is SQIVND (reference sequence).

The chain has TRBV28 and TRBJ1-2, with 9 bases that match TRBD1. The germline CDR1 and CDR2 sequences are MDHEN and SYDVKM. The CDR3 covers 14 residues. J gave up 2 bases and V 7 bases, and 5 bases lay outside the gene matches. This CDR3 reads CASIDGTGNYGYTF. The CDR3 coding sequence is TGTGCCAGCATCGATGGGACAGGGAACTATGGCTACACCTTC.

The genes are TRBV9 and TRBJ2-7; 7 nucleotides agree with TRBD2. CDR1 and CDR2 (germline): SGDLS, YYNGEE. The CDR3 has 15 residues. Losses at the gene ends were 0 bases for V and 3 bases for J; bases not matched to a gene: 6. The DNA for the CDR3 is TGTGCCAGCAGCGTAGGGGCTAGCGGAGTCTACGAGCAGTACTTC. The encoded protein is CASSVGASGVYEQYF.

The chain combines TRBV28 with TRBJ2-7; 11 bases agree with TRBD2. V dropped 5 bases and J dropped 3; count of bases not matched to a gene: 9. Germline lookup yields CDR1 MDHEN and CDR2 SYDVKM. CDR3 length: 16 amino acids. The CDR3 nucleotides are TGTGCCAGCAGTCTATACTCGGGGACTAGCGGCTACGAGCAGTACTTC. It specifies CASSLYSGTSGYEQYF.

The CDR3 loop is CASTWTSRADTQYF. DNA of the CDR3: TGTGCCAGTACGTGGACTAGCCGTGCAGATACGCAGTATTTT. The chain carries TRBV19 and TRBJ2-3; 8 bases align to TRBD2. J gave up 4 bases and V 7 bases, and 7 bases lay outside the gene matches. The CDR3 covers 14 residues. Germline-derived CDR1 and CDR2 are LNHDA and SQIVND (reference sequence).